This TCR beta chain was observed in a study of neurological immune-mediated disorders. This clonotype was recorded many times. Germline V CDR1 and CDR2: SGHRS, YFSETQ. This CDR3 spans 15 amino acids. V was cut by 0 bases and J by 3 bases, with 10 bases left in between. One entry per CDR3 protein results from TCRdb running MiXCR on the 5' RACE reads. The table has 50,000 to 60,000 distinct CDR3 sequences, 3% to 4% seen once. The receptor's source is a middle-aged woman with multiple sclerosis. The V and J genes are TRBV5-1 and TRBJ2-1; D is possibly TRBD1 (5 bases). The sequenced sample was CD4+ T cells from blood. CDR3 amino acids: CASSLDPGIYNEQFF. CDR3 sequence (DNA): TGCGCCAGCAGCTTGGATCCAGGGATCTACAATGAGCAGTTCTTC. Using reference TRBV5-1 and TRBJ2-1 for the parts outside the CDR3, the full variable domain is KAGVTQTPRYLIKTRGQQVTLSCSPISGHRSVSWYQQTPGQGLQFLFEYFSETQRNKGNFPGRFSGRQFSNSRSEMNVSTLELGDSALYLCASSLDPGIYNEQFFGPGTRLTVL.